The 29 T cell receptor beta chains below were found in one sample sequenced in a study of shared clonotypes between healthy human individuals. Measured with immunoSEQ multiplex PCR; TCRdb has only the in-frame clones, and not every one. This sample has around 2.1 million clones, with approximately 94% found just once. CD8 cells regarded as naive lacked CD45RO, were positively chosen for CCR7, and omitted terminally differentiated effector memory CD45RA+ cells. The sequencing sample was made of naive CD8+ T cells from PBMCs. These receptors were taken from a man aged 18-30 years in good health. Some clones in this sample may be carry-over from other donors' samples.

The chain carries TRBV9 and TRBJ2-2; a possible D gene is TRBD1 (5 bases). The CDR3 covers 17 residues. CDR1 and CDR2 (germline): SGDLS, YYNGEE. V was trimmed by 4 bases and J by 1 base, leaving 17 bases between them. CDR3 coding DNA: TGTGCCAGCAGCCTTCTGTTCAGGGTACAGAACACCGGGGAGCTGTTTTTT. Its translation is CASSLLFRVQNTGELFF.

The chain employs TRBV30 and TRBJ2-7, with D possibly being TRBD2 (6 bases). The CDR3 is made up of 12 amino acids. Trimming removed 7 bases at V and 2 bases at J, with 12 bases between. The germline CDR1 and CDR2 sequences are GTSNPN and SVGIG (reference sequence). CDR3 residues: CASLASPYEQYF. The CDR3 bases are TGTGCCTCACTAGCCAGTCCCTACGAGCAGTACTTC.

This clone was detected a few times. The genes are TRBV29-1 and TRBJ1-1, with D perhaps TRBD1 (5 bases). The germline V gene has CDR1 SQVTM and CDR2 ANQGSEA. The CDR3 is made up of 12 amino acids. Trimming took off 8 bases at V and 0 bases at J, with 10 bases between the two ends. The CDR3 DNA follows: TGCAGCTTCCGGGGGTTGAACACTGAAGCTTTCTTT. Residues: CSFRGLNTEAFF.

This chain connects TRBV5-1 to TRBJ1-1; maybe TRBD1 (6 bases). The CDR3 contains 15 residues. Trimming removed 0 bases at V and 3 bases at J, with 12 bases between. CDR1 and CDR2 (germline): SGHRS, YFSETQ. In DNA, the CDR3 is TGCGCCAGCAGCTTGGAGGGGGGGCCCTACACTGAAGCTTTCTTT. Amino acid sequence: CASSLEGGPYTEAFF.

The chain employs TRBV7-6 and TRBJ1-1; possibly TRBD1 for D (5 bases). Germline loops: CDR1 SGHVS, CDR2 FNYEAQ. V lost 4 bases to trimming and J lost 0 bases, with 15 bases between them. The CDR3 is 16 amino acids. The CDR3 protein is CASSSGTGIMNTEAFF. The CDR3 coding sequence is TGTGCCAGCAGCTCCGGGACGGGGATTATGAACACTGAAGCTTTCTTT.

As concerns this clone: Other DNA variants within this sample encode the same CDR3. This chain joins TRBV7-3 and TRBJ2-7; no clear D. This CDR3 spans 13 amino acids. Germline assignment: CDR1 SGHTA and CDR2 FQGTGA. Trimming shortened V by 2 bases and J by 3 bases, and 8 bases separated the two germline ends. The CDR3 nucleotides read TGTGCCAGCAGCTTAGGCTTGGGCTACGAGCAGTACTTC. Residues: CASSLGLGYEQYF.

Here the CDR3 reads CASSLAGLAGYEQYF. In nucleotides, the CDR3 is TGTGCCAGCAGCTTAGCGGGACTAGCGGGCTACGAGCAGTACTTC. This chain joins TRBV7-9 and TRBJ2-7; 12 bases are a match to TRBD2. The germline CDR1 and CDR2 sequences are SEHNR and FQNEAQ (reference sequence). This CDR3 contains 15 residues. The junction had 0 bases not matched to a gene; V was cut back by 0 bases and J by 3 bases.

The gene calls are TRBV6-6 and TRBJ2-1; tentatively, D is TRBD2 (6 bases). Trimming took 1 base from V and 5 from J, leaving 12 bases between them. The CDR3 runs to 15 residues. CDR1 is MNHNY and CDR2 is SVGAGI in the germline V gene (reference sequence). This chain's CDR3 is CASSYLAWGDNEQFF. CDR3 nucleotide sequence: TGTGCCAGCAGTTACTTGGCTTGGGGGGACAATGAGCAGTTCTTC.

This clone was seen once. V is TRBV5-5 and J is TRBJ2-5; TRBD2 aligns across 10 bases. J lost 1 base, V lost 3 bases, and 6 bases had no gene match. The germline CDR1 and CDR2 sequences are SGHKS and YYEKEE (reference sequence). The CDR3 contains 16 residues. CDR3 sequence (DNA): TGTGCCAGCAGCTGGGGGACTAGCGTTAGCCAAGAGACCCAGTACTTC. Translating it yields CASSWGTSVSQETQYF. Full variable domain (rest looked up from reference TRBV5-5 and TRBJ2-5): DAGVTQSPTHLIKTRGQQVTLRCSPISGHKSVSWYQQVLGQGPQFIFQYYEKEERGRGNFPDRFSARQFPNYSSELNVNALLLGDSALYLCASSWGTSVSQETQYFGPGTRLLVL.

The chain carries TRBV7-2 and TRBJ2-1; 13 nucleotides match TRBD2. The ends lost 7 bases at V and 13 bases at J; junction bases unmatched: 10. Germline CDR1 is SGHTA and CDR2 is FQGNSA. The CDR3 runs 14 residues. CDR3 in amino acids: CASTLGGTSGNQFF. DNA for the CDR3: TGTGCCAGCACCCTAGGGGGGACTAGCGGGAATCAGTTCTTC.

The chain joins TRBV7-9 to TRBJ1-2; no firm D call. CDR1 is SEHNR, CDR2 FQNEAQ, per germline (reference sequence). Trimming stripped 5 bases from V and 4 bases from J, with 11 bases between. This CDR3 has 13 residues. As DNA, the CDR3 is TGTGCCAGCAGCCCGGACGGATTCTATGGCTACACCTTC. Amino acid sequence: CASSPDGFYGYTF.

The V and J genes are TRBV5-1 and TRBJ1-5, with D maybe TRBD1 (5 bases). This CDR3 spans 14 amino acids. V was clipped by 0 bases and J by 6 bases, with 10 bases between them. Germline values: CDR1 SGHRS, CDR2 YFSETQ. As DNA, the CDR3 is TGCGCCAGCAGCTTGGGAGGGGAAAGTCAGCCCCAGCATTTT. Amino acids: CASSLGGESQPQHF.

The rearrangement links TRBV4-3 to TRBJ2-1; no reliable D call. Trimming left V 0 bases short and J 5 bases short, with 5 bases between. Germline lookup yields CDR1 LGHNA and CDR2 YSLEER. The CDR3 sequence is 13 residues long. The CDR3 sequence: CASSQDSDNEQFF. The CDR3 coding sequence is TGCGCCAGCAGCCAAGATTCCGACAATGAGCAGTTCTTC.

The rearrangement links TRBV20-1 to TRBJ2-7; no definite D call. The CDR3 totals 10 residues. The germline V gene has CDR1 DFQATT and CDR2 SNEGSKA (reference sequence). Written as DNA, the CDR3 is TGCAGCCCTCGACGCTACGAGCAGTACTTC. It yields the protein CSPRRYEQYF.

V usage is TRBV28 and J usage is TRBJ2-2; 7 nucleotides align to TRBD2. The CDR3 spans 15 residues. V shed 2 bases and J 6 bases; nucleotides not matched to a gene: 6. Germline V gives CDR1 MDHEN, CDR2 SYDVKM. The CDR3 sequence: CASSLVGLGAGELFF. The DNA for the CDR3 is TGTGCCAGCAGTTTAGTTGGACTAGGAGCCGGGGAGCTGTTTTTT. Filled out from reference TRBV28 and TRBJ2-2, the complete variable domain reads DVKVTQSSRYLVKRTGEKVFLECVQDMDHENMFWYRQDPGLGLRLIYFSYDVKMKEKGDIPEGYSVSREKKERFSLILESASTNQTSMYLCASSLVGLGAGELFFGEGSRLTVL.

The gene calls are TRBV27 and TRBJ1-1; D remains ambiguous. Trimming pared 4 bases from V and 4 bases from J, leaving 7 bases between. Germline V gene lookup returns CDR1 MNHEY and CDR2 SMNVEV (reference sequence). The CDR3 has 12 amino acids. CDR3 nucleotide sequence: TGTGCCAGCAGTTCAAGAAGCACTGAAGCTTTCTTT. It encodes CASSSRSTEAFF.

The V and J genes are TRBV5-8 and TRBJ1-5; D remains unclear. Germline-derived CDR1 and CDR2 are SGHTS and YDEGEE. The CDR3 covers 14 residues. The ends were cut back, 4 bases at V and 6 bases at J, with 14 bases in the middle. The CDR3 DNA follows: TGTGCCAGCAGCCCCTACATGATGGTTCAGCCCCAGCATTTT. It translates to CASSPYMMVQPQHF.

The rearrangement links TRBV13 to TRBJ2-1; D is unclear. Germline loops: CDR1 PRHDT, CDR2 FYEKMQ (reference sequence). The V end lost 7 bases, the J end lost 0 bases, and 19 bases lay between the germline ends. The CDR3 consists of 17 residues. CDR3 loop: CASTNQDLPSSYNEQFF. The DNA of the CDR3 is TGTGCCAGCACCAACCAAGACCTACCAAGCTCCTACAATGAGCAGTTCTTC.

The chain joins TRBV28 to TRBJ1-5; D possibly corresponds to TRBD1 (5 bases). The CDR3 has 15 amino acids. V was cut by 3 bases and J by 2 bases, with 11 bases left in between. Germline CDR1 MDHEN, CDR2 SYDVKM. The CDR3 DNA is TGTGCCAGCAGTTTTAAGGGGATTGGCAATCAGCCCCAGCATTTT. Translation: CASSFKGIGNQPQHF. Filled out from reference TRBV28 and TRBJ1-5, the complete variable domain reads DVKVTQSSRYLVKRTGEKVFLECVQDMDHENMFWYRQDPGLGLRLIYFSYDVKMKEKGDIPEGYSVSREKKERFSLILESASTNQTSMYLCASSFKGIGNQPQHFGDGTRLSIL.

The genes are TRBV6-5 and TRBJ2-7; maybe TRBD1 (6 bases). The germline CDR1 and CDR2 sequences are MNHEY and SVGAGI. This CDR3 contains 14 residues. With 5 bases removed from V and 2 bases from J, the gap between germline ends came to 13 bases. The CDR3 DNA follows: TGTGCCAGCAGTCCCCGGACAGTACCCTACGAGCAGTACTTC. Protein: CASSPRTVPYEQYF.

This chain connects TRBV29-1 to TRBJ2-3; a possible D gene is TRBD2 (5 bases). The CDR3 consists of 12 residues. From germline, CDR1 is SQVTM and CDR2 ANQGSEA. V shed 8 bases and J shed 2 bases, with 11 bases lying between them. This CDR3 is CSCPGNTDTQYF. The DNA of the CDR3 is TGCAGCTGCCCGGGAAACACAGATACGCAGTATTTT.

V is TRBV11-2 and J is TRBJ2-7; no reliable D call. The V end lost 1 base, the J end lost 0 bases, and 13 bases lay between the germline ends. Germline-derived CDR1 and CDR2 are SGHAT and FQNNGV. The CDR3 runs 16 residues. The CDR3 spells CASSLVYTGPSYEQYF. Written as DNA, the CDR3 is TGTGCCAGCAGCTTAGTTTACACCGGGCCCTCCTACGAGCAGTACTTC.

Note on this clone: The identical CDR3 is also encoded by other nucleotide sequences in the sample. CDR3 nucleotides: TGTGCCAGCAGCCCTACGTACAATGAGCAGTTCTTC. This translates into CASSPTYNEQFF. The rearrangement links TRBV9 to TRBJ2-1; D not certain. Germline CDR1 reads SGDLS; CDR2 reads YYNGEE. The CDR3 totals 12 residues. Between the trimmed V and J ends, which lost 4 bases and 4 bases, there was a span of 6 bases.

This CDR3 reads CASSQTLAGGAPDTQYF. The CDR3 coding sequence is TGCGCCAGCAGCCAGACTCTAGCGGGAGGGGCCCCGGATACGCAGTATTTT. V gene TRBV4-3 combines with J gene TRBJ2-3; 12 bases line up with TRBD2. Trimming at V came to 3 bases and at J to 6 bases, leaving 10 bases not matched to a gene. The CDR3 has 17 residues. Germline lookup yields CDR1 LGHNA and CDR2 YSLEER.

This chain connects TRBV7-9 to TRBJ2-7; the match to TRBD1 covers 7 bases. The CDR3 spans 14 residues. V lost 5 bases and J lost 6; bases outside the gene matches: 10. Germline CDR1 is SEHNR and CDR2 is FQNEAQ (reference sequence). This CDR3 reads CASSLSGPGGEQYF. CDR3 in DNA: TGTGCCAGCAGCCTCTCAGGGCCAGGGGGCGAGCAGTACTTC.

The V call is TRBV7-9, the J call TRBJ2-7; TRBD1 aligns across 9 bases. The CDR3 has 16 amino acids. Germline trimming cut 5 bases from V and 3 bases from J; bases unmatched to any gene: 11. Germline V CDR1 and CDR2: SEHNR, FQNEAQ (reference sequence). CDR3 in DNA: TGTGCCAGCAGCCCTCCCCGGACAGGGGTCCTCTACGAGCAGTACTTC. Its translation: CASSPPRTGVLYEQYF.

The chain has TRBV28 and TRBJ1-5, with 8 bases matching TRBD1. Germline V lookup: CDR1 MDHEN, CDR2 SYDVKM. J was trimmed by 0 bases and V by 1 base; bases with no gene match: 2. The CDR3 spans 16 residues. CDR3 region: CASSLYRGNSNQPQHF. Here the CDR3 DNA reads TGTGCCAGCAGTTTATACAGGGGGAATAGCAATCAGCCCCAGCATTTT.

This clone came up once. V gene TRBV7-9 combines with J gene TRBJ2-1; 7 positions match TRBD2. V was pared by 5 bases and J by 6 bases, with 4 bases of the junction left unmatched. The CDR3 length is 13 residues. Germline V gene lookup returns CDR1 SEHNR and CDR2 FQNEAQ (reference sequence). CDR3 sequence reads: CASSHLAANEQFF. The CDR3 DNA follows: TGTGCCAGCAGCCATCTAGCGGCCAATGAGCAGTTCTTC.

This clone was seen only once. In nucleotides, the CDR3 is TGTGCCAGCAGCTTAGAAGTTTACAATGAGCAGTTCTTC. It translates to CASSLEVYNEQFF. The chain recombines TRBV13 with TRBJ2-1; D is unresolved. CDR3 length equals 13 residues. The germline V gene has CDR1 PRHDT and CDR2 FYEKMQ (reference sequence). With 1 base removed from V and 4 bases from J, the gap between germline ends came to 5 bases.